The 16 T cell receptor beta chains presented below share a single source sample, sequenced in a study of CD8 T cells in Susac syndrome. With random hexamers, reverse transcription was performed on about 0.45 to 1 ug of RNA. TCRdb re-derived calls from the immunoSEQ multiplex PCR reads in MiXCR, one entry per CDR3 protein. The table records more than 70,000 distinct CDR3 sequences, over 80% of them present only once. The specimen was CD8+ T cells from PBMCs. These receptors all come from a human donor in good health.

As for this clonotype: At one end, the junction sequence differs from germline, possibly due to a read error. V is TRBV4-2 and J is TRBJ1-5; D remains unclear. CDR1 LGHNA and CDR2 YNFKEQ come from the germline V gene. CDR3 length equals 13 residues. The CDR3 here is CASSQDSEQPQLF. The CDR3 nucleotides are TGTGCCAGCAGCCAAGATTCGGAGCAGCCCCAGCTTTTT.

The J gene is TRBJ2-7, the V gene TRBV6-6, with D unclear. CDR1 is MNHNY, CDR2 SVGAGI, per germline (reference sequence). Between the trimmed V and J ends, which lost 4 bases and 3 bases, there was a span of 19 bases. The CDR3 covers 16 residues. CDR3 coding DNA: TGTGCCAGCAGTTCATACCTAGACACTCATCTCTACGAGCAGTACTTC. Protein: CASSSYLDTHLYEQYF.

The rearrangement uses TRBV7-7 and TRBJ2-7; 7 nucleotides line up with TRBD2. The CDR3 consists of 13 residues. The germline V gene has CDR1 SSHAT and CDR2 FNYEAQ (reference sequence). The V gene end was trimmed by 8 bases and the J gene end by 3 bases; junction bases not matched to a gene: 7. CDR3 DNA sequence: TGTGCCAGCGGCCCCCCGGGGGGCTACGAGCAGTACTTC. Its protein product is CASGPPGGYEQYF.

The gene calls are TRBV3-1 and TRBJ2-5, with a weak D call TRBD2 (6 bases). The CDR3 loop spans 18 amino acids. Germline loops: CDR1 LGHDT, CDR2 YNNKEL (reference sequence). Trimming removed 4 bases at V and 8 bases at J, with 29 bases between. The DNA of the CDR3 is TGTGCCAGCAGCCCCCTCCTGGAGGGCGCGTCCAGGGAGAAAACCCAGTACTTC. It yields the protein CASSPLLEGASREKTQYF.

The rearrangement links TRBV28 to TRBJ2-5; TRBD2 agrees at 11 bases. Per germline, CDR1 MDHEN and CDR2 SYDVKM. With 7 bases clipped from V and 0 bases from J, the junction kept 10 bases outside the gene matches. This CDR3 has 17 amino acids. CDR3 DNA: TGTGCCAGCACCCCTCTCGGTAGCGGGGGGGACCAAGAGACCCAGTACTTC. Residues: CASTPLGSGGDQETQYF.

The rearrangement uses TRBV27 and TRBJ1-2; D might be TRBD1 (6 bases). Trimming took off 0 bases at V and 5 bases at J, with 16 bases between the two ends. The CDR3 contains 16 residues. In germline, CDR1 is MNHEY, CDR2 SMNVEV (reference sequence). CDR3 coding DNA: TGTGCCAGCAGTTTATCGGAAGGGGGAGGATGGTATGGCTACACCTTC. As protein: CASSLSEGGGWYGYTF.

The chain joins TRBV6-1 to TRBJ2-7; D is uncertain. CDR3 length equals 16 residues. The V end was cut by 6 bases, the J end by 2 bases, with 20 bases between. CDR1 is MNHNS, CDR2 SASEGT, per germline. The CDR3: CASSPRRVYSAYEQYF. The CDR3 DNA is TGTGCCAGCAGCCCCCGTAGGGTCTACAGCGCCTACGAGCAGTACTTC.

V and J are TRBV3-1 and TRBJ2-7; D is unclear. Trimming took off 4 bases at V and 7 bases at J, with 20 bases between the two ends. CDR3 length: 15 residues. CDR1 is LGHDT and CDR2 is YNNKEL in the germline V gene (reference sequence). The CDR3 loop reads CASSPNLGPGVEQYF. In nucleotides, the CDR3 is TGTGCCAGCAGCCCAAACCTCGGACCTGGGGTGGAGCAGTACTTC.

V gene TRBV13 combines with J gene TRBJ2-5; D is perhaps TRBD2 (5 bases). Trimming left V 3 bases short and J 1 base short, with 15 bases between. The V gene's germline CDR1 is PRHDT and CDR2 FYEKMQ (reference sequence). The CDR3 is made up of 16 amino acids. DNA of the CDR3: TGTGCCAGCAGCTTGACGGGGTCAGGCCCCCAAGAGACCCAGTACTTC. Translating gives CASSLTGSGPQETQYF.

This CDR3 reads CASSSSTDPSNQPQHF. CDR3 coding DNA: TGTGCCAGCAGTTCCTCGACGGACCCTAGCAATCAGCCCCAGCATTTT. This rearrangement joins TRBV12-3 or TRBV12-4 to TRBJ1-5; D is uncertain. With 4 bases removed from V and 0 bases from J, the gap between germline ends came to 13 bases. This CDR3 comprises 16 residues.

The chain carries TRBV29-1 and TRBJ1-1, with D unresolved. Trimming removed 7 bases at V and 2 bases at J, with 5 bases between. CDR3 length equals 10 residues. The germline gives CDR1 SQVTM, CDR2 ANQGSEA. The DNA for the CDR3 is TGCAGCGGCCATAACACTGAAGCTTTCTTT. As protein: CSGHNTEAFF.

The gene calls are TRBV5-1 and TRBJ2-7, with 12 bases fitting TRBD2. CDR1 and CDR2 (germline): SGHRS, YFSETQ. V shed 2 bases and J 4 bases; nucleotides not matched to a gene: 4. This CDR3 contains 15 residues. The CDR3: CASSLLTSGGYEQYF. In DNA, the CDR3 is TGCGCCAGCAGCTTACTGACTAGCGGGGGTTACGAGCAGTACTTC.

The chain combines TRBV12-3 or TRBV12-4 with TRBJ1-2; 8 bases align to TRBD1. The CDR3 is 14 residues long. V lost 5 bases, J lost 4 bases, and 6 bases stayed unmatched. The CDR3 spells CASSDRGGGYGYTF. CDR3 in DNA: TGTGCCAGCAGTGACAGGGGAGGAGGCTATGGCTACACCTTC.

The chain joins TRBV7-9 to TRBJ2-1; 7 bases match TRBD1. The germline V gene encodes CDR1 SEHNR and CDR2 FQNEAQ (reference sequence). This CDR3 has 15 residues. Trimming at V came to 4 bases and at J to 4 bases, leaving 7 bases not matched to a gene. CDR3 coding DNA: TGTGCCAGCAGCTCCACCGGGACAGATTACAATGAGCAGTTCTTC. It codes for CASSSTGTDYNEQFF.

This chain connects TRBV30 to TRBJ2-5; D assignment may be TRBD1 or TRBD2 (5 bases each). V was pared by 3 bases and J by 0 bases, with 8 bases between. The length of the CDR3 is 13 residues. The germline V gene encodes CDR1 GTSNPN and CDR2 SVGIG (reference sequence). The CDR3 here is CAWRGVYQETQYF. The CDR3 DNA is TGTGCCTGGAGGGGGGTGTACCAAGAGACCCAGTACTTC.

The J gene is TRBJ2-7, the V gene TRBV29-1; weak D call: TRBD2 (6 bases). CDR3 length: 15 residues. Deletions cut 6 bases from V and 4 bases from J, with 22 bases between. Looked up from germline, CDR1 is SQVTM and CDR2 is ANQGSEA. CDR3 protein: CSVVVTEAGDYEQYF. In DNA, the CDR3 is TGCAGCGTCGTAGTAACGGAAGCGGGCGATTACGAGCAGTACTTC.